Shown below are 26 T cell receptor beta chains from a single sample sequenced in a study of blood T cells in healthy people across ages. Then a second PCR, running about 6 to 12 cycles, was carried out with a sample-barcoded 5' primer and a J-beta primer mix. TCRdb re-derived calls from the 5' RACE reads in MiXCR, one entry per CDR3 protein. Among some 900,000 distinct CDR3 sequences listed, around 26% were seen once. The sequencing sample was made of blood. The source of these receptors is a woman older than 75 in good health.

This clonotype was seen at least ten times. This chain uses TRBV6-5 with TRBJ2-1, with TRBD2 matching over 11 bases. Germline loops: CDR1 MNHEY, CDR2 SVGAGI. V lost 4 bases, J lost 5 bases, and 4 bases stayed unmatched. The CDR3 runs 15 residues. The DNA for the CDR3 is TGTGCCAGCAGTTCCCTAGCGGGGGGAAACAATGAGCAGTTCTTC. Amino acid sequence: CASSSLAGGNNEQFF.

The table lists this clonotype with many counts. The chain joins TRBV6-2 or TRBV6-3 to TRBJ2-4; D is unclear. V dropped 2 bases and J dropped 9 bases, with 11 bases sitting between them. The CDR3 has 13 amino acids. CDR1 MNHEY and CDR2 SVGEGT come from the germline V gene. The CDR3 DNA sequence: TGTGCCAGCAGTTACGTCATGGGTAGCATTCAGTACTTC. Residues: CASSYVMGSIQYF.

The genes are TRBV7-2 and TRBJ2-7; 10 bases fit TRBD2. V lost 5 bases and J lost 7; bases outside the gene matches: 11. CDR3 size: 15 residues. Germline-derived CDR1 and CDR2 are SGHTA and FQGNSA. CDR3 coding DNA: TGTGCCAGCAGCAAAGCGGGGGGGCTTGTTAAGGAGCAGTACTTC. It translates to CASSKAGGLVKEQYF.

This clonotype was seen ten or more times. The chain links TRBV20-1 to TRBJ2-5; D is unclear. The germline V gene has CDR1 DFQATT and CDR2 SNEGSKA (reference sequence). V dropped 3 bases and J dropped 5 bases, with 13 bases sitting between them. The CDR3 consists of 13 residues. CDR3 sequence reads: CSARLGFKETQYF. DNA of the CDR3: TGCAGTGCTAGGTTGGGGTTTAAGGAGACCCAGTACTTC.

This clonotype was counted between two and nine times. The chain combines TRBV3-1 with TRBJ2-5; 8 nucleotides line up with TRBD2. The CDR3 length is 15 residues. V dropped 4 bases and J dropped 4; count of bases not matched to a gene: 8. Germline CDR1 reads LGHDT; CDR2 reads YNNKEL (reference sequence). The CDR3 region is CASSLRGGDRETQYF. The CDR3 DNA follows: TGTGCCAGCAGCCTACGGGGGGGAGATAGAGAGACCCAGTACTTC.

To note about this clonotype: Sequence at one end of the junction differs from germline and may be a read error. The V gene is TRBV28, the J gene TRBJ2-3; perhaps TRBD2 as D (7 bases). The germline CDR1 and CDR2 sequences are MDHEN and SYDVKM. The CDR3 has 15 amino acids. Here the CDR3 reads CTSRLQGGSTDTQYF. CDR3 coding DNA: TGTACCAGCAGACTACAGGGAGGGAGCACAGATACGCAGTATTTT.

The V and J genes are TRBV28 and TRBJ1-5; TRBD1 might be the D (5 bases). The CDR3 spans 16 residues. Deletions cut 3 bases from V and 6 bases from J, with 18 bases between. Germline CDR1 is MDHEN and CDR2 is SYDVKM. The DNA for the CDR3 is TGTGCCAGCAGTTTCGGGTCTCGGGGCCCGGGTCAGCCCCAGCATTTT. Its protein product is CASSFGSRGPGQPQHF.

Concerning this clonotype itself: An end of the junction does not agree with germline; a read error may underlie this. The chain couples TRBV7-2 to TRBJ1-2; 8 nucleotides align to TRBD1. Germline V lookup: CDR1 SGHTA, CDR2 FQGNSA. This CDR3 is 16 amino acids long. This CDR3 is CASSNTHGQGLGGHTF. CDR3 sequence (DNA): TGTGCCAGCAGCAATACACACGGACAGGGATTAGGTGGCCACACCTTC.

This clonotype was picked up many times. The chain is built from TRBV20-1 and TRBJ1-5; 7 bases agree with TRBD1. The CDR3 covers 13 residues. With V trimmed by 5 bases and J by 3 bases, 4 bases remained unmatched. The germline CDR1 and CDR2 sequences are DFQATT and SNEGSKA (reference sequence). The CDR3 reads CSASTGNNQPQHF. In DNA form, the CDR3 reads TGCAGTGCTTCGACAGGGAACAATCAGCCCCAGCATTTT.

This clonotype was found a few times. An end of the junction differs from the germline gene, which may be a read error. This chain joins TRBV4-3 and TRBJ2-5; the D gene could be TRBD1 or TRBD2 (5 bases each). The CDR3 is 14 residues long. Germline CDR1 is LGHNA and CDR2 is YSLEER. The CDR3 bases are TGCGCCGGCAGCCAAGATGGGGGTTACAATGAGCAGTACTTC. Translated, it gives CAGSQDGGYNEQYF.

This clonotype was detected ten times or more. This sequence joins TRBV9 and TRBJ1-2; 8 positions agree with TRBD1. V lost 0 bases to trimming and J lost 6 bases; unmatched junction nucleotides: 10. Germline loops: CDR1 SGDLS, CDR2 YYNGEE. The CDR3 is made up of 16 amino acids. The CDR3 loop is CASSVAAGGHVDGYTF. CDR3 coding DNA: TGTGCCAGCAGCGTAGCGGCAGGGGGCCATGTCGATGGCTACACCTTC.

As to this clonotype: The conserved phenylalanine or tryptophan is not found at the CDR3 terminus, so this likely reflects a read error. J is TRBJ2-3 and V is TRBV12-3 or TRBV12-4; the match to TRBD2 covers 10 bases. The CDR3 runs to 15 residues. J lost 4 bases, V lost 3 bases, and 4 bases had no gene match. The CDR3 region is CASSFQRGGADTQYS. The CDR3 coding sequence is TGTGCCAGCAGTTTTCAGCGGGGGGGCGCAGATACGCAGTATTCT.

This clonotype was observed at least ten times. The chain links TRBV6-5 to TRBJ1-2; 8 positions agree with TRBD1. Germline V gene data show CDR1 as MNHEY and CDR2 as SVGAGI. J gave up 8 bases and V 10 bases, and 6 bases lay outside the gene matches. The CDR3 is 11 residues long. CDR3 in DNA: TGTGCCACCTGGGGGACAGGCGGCTACACCTTC. Translating gives CATWGTGGYTF.

In the case of this clonotype: This could be a read error, since a much larger clone is one nucleotide away. The chain couples TRBV10-3 to TRBJ1-4, with TRBD1 identical over 7 bases. After removal of 0 bases from V and 12 bases from J, the junction contained 13 bases not matched to a gene. Germline V gene data show CDR1 as ENHRY and CDR2 as SYGVKD. This CDR3 region has 16 residues. The CDR3 spells CAISESTTGSVEELFF. The CDR3 bases are TGTGCCATCAGTGAGTCGACGACAGGGTCGGTCGAAGAACTGTTTTTT.

Of note for this clonotype: A much larger clone differs from this one at a single base, so this may be a read error. The chain joins TRBV5-5 to TRBJ2-1; 11 bases are a match to TRBD2. TRBJ2-7 explains the end of the DNA better; the J call may be wrong. The CDR3 length is 18 residues. Germline V gene lookup returns CDR1 SGHKS and CDR2 YYEKEE (reference sequence). This chain's CDR3 is CASSPALAGGRNYNEQYF. The CDR3 coding sequence is TGTGCCAGCAGCCCTGCGCTAGCGGGGGGCCGTAACTACAATGAGCAGTACTTC.

This clonotype was picked up many times. This may stem from a read error, because a much larger clone lies one nucleotide away. The V gene is TRBV7-2, the J gene TRBJ2-1; 8 bases match TRBD1. After removal of 6 bases from V and 5 bases from J, the junction contained 21 bases not matched to a gene. Germline V gene lookup returns CDR1 SGHTA and CDR2 FQGNSA. This CDR3 is 19 amino acids long. As DNA, the CDR3 is TGTGCCAGCAGTACCCCCGGTATAGCTTGGACAGGGTGGAACAATGAGCAGTTCTTC. Its translation is CASSTPGIAWTGWNNEQFF. Supplemented by reference TRBV7-2 and TRBJ2-1, the full variable domain reads GAGVSQSPSNKVTEKGKDVELRCDPISGHTALYWYRQSLGQGLEFLIYFQGNSAPDKSGLPSDRFSAERTGGSVSTLTIQRTQQEDSAVYLCASSTPGIAWTGWNNEQFFGPGTRLTVL.

There are a few counts of this clonotype. V and J are TRBV7-9 and TRBJ2-4; D is possibly TRBD1 or TRBD2 (5 bases each). The CDR3 covers 16 residues. V was clipped by 5 bases and J by 7 bases, with 21 bases between them. Germline CDR1 is SEHNR and CDR2 is FQNEAQ (reference sequence). Written as DNA, the CDR3 is TGTGCCAGCAGCCCAGCCGGGATGGGGGATGGGAACATTCAGTACTTC. It yields the protein CASSPAGMGDGNIQYF.

This clonotype was seen many times. The chain uses TRBV7-9 and TRBJ2-5; tentatively, D is TRBD2 (5 bases). This CDR3 contains 14 residues. The V gene's germline CDR1 is SEHNR and CDR2 FQNEAQ (reference sequence). V was cut by 3 bases and J by 4 bases, with 12 bases left in between. CDR3 loop: CASSFNSGSETQYF. The CDR3 nucleotides are TGTGCCAGCAGCTTTAACAGCGGATCAGAGACCCAGTACTTC.

This clonotype was recorded many times. The V and J genes are TRBV7-2 and TRBJ2-5; TRBD1 agrees at 8 bases. CDR3 size: 15 residues. Germline assignment: CDR1 SGHTA and CDR2 FQGNSA. Unmatched junction bases numbered 9, after V lost 7 bases and J lost 2 bases. CDR3 in amino acids: CASTWTGNRQETQYF. The CDR3 region has the DNA TGTGCCAGCACCTGGACAGGGAATCGTCAAGAGACCCAGTACTTC.

This clonotype has a count of ten or more. The rearrangement joins TRBV6-2 or TRBV6-3 to TRBJ2-6; 11 positions match TRBD1. The CDR3 totals 18 residues. Germline V gives CDR1 MNHEY, CDR2 SVGEGT. J gave up 3 bases and V 7 bases, and 11 bases lay outside the gene matches. This CDR3 is CASKSWDRGGRGANVLTF. The DNA of the CDR3 is TGTGCCAGCAAGTCTTGGGACAGGGGGGGACGTGGGGCCAACGTCCTGACTTTC.

Many counts were recorded for this clonotype. In nucleotides, the CDR3 is TGCGCCAGCAGTGAGTTAGCGGGGGGCTACGAGCAGTACTTC. It specifies CASSELAGGYEQYF. This rearrangement joins TRBV10-1 to TRBJ2-7; the match to TRBD2 covers 10 bases. The trim removed 1 base at V and 3 bases at J, leaving 0 bases unmatched. CDR1 is WNHNN and CDR2 is SYGVQD in the germline V gene (reference sequence). The CDR3 runs 14 residues.

To note about this clonotype: This may stem from a read error, because a much larger clone lies one nucleotide away. The chain carries TRBV24-1 and TRBJ2-3, with D perhaps matching TRBD1 or TRBD2 (5 bases each). V lost 8 bases, J lost 2 bases, and 10 bases lay in between. The CDR3 consists of 13 residues. Per the germline V gene, CDR1 is KGHDR and CDR2 is SFDVKD. In DNA form, the CDR3 reads TGTGCCACCACTGGGGACCCCACAGATACGCAGTATTTT. Protein sequence: CATTGDPTDTQYF.

This clonotype was detected ten times or more. The J gene is TRBJ2-7, the V gene TRBV20-1; the D is unclear. The CDR3 totals 13 residues. Germline V lookup: CDR1 DFQATT, CDR2 SNEGSKA (reference sequence). V was pared by 3 bases and J by 0 bases, with 9 bases between. The CDR3 sequence: CSASQASSYEQYF. In DNA, the CDR3 is TGCAGTGCTAGTCAAGCTAGCTCCTACGAGCAGTACTTC.

There are many counts of this clonotype. This sequence joins TRBV12-3 or TRBV12-4 and TRBJ2-5; D may correspond to TRBD1 or TRBD2 (5 bases each). V lost 5 bases and J lost 5, with 21 bases in between. The length of the CDR3 is 16 residues. The CDR3 sequence is CASSLSGPLWRETQYF. DNA of the CDR3: TGTGCCAGCAGTCTGTCGGGACCATTGTGGCGGGAGACCCAGTACTTC.

This rearrangement joins TRBV19 to TRBJ2-1, with D maybe TRBD1 (5 bases). Trimming removed 6 bases from V and 3 bases from J, with 12 bases in between. CDR3 size: 14 residues. Per the germline V gene, CDR1 is LNHDA and CDR2 is SQIVND (reference sequence). The CDR3 protein is CASRGQGHYNEQFF. The CDR3 DNA sequence: TGTGCCAGTAGAGGGCAGGGCCACTACAATGAGCAGTTCTTC. Complete variable domain (other parts from reference TRBV19 and TRBJ2-1): DGGITQSPKYLFRKEGQNVTLSCEQNLNHDAMYWYRQDPGQGLRLIYYSQIVNDFQKGDIAEGYSVSREKKESFPLTVTSAQKNPTAFYLCASRGQGHYNEQFFGPGTRLTVL.

This clonotype was observed at least ten times. The chain joins TRBV7-8 to TRBJ2-3; 13 positions match TRBD2. The length of the CDR3 is 16 residues. Germline V gene data show CDR1 as SGHVS and CDR2 as FQNEAQ. Trimming removed 4 bases from V and 4 bases from J; junction bases left unmatched: 5. CDR3 DNA sequence: TGTGCCAGCAGCTCCCAACTAGCGGGGGGGCCAGATACGCAGTATTTT. The encoded protein is CASSSQLAGGPDTQYF.